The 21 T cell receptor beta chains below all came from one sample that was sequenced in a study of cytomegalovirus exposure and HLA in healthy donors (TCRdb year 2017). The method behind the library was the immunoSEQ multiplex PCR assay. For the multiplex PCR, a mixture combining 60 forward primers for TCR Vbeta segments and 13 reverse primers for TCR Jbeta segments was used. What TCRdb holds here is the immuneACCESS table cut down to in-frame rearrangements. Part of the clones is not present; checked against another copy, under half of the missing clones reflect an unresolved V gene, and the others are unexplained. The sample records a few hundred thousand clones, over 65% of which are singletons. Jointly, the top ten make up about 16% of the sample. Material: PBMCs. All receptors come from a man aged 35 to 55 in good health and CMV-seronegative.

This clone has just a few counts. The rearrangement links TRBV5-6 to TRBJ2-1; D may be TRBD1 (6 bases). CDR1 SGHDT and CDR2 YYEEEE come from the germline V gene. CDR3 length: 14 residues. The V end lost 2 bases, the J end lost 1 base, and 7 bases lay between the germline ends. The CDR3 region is CASSFRGSYNEQFF. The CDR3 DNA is TGTGCCAGCAGCTTCAGGGGTTCCTACAATGAGCAGTTCTTC. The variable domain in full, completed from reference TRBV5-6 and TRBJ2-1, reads DAGVTQSPTHLIKTRGQQVTLRCSPKSGHDTVSWYQQALGQGPQFIFQYYEEEERQRGNFPDRFSGHQFPNYSSELNVNALLLGDSALYLCASSFRGSYNEQFFGPGTRLTVL.

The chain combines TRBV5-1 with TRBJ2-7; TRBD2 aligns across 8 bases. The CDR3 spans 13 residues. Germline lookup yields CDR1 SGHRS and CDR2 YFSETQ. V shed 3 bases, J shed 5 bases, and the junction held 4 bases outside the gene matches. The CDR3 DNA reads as TGCGCCAGCAGCTGGCGGGGGGCCGACGAGCAGTACTTC. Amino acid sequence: CASSWRGADEQYF.

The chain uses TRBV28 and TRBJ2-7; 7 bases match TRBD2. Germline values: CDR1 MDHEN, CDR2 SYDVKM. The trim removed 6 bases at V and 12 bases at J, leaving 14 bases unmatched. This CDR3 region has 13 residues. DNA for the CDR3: TGTGCCAGCAGCAGCGGGGCCCTAGACAATTCGTACTTC. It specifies CASSSGALDNSYF.

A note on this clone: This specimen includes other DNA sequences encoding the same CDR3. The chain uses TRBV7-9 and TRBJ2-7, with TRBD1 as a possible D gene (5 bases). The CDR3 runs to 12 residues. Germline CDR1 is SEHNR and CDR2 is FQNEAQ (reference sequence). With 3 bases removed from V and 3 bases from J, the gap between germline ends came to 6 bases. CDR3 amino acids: CASSLQGYEQYF. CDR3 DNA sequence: TGTGCCAGCAGCTTGCAGGGCTACGAGCAGTACTTC.

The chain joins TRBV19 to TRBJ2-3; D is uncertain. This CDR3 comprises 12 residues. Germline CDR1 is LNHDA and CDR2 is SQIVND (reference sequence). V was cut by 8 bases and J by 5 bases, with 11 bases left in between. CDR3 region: CASGRLGDTQYF. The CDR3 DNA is TGTGCCAGTGGAAGGCTAGGAGATACGCAGTATTTT.

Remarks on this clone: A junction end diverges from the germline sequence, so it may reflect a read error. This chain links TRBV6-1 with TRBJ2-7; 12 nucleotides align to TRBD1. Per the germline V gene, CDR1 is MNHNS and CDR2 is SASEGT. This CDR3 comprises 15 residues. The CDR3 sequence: CASSEAGTGGYERYF. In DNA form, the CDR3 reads TGTGCCAGCAGTGAAGCCGGGACAGGGGGCTACGAGCGGTACTTC.

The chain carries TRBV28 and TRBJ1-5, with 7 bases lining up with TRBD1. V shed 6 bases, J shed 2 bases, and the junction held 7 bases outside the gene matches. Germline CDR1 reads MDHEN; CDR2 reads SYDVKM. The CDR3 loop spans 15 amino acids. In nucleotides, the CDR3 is TGTGCCAGCAGACCGACAGGGATGGGCAATCAGCCCCAGCATTTT. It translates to CASRPTGMGNQPQHF. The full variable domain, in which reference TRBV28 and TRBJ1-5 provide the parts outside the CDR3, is DVKVTQSSRYLVKRTGEKVFLECVQDMDHENMFWYRQDPGLGLRLIYFSYDVKMKEKGDIPEGYSVSREKKERFSLILESASTNQTSMYLCASRPTGMGNQPQHFGDGTRLSIL.

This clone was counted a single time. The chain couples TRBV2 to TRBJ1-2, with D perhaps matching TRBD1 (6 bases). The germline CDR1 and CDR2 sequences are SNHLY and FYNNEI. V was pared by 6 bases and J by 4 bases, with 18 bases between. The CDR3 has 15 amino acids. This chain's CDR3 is CASSAGEGQFYGYTF. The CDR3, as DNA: TGTGCCAGCAGCGCAGGGGAAGGGCAGTTCTATGGCTACACCTTC.

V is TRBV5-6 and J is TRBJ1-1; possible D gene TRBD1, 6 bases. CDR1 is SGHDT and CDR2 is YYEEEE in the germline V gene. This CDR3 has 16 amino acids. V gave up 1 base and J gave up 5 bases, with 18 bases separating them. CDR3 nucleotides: TGTGCCAGCAGCTTGACTGGGGCAGGGGAGTTAACTGAAGCTTTCTTT. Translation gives CASSLTGAGELTEAFF.

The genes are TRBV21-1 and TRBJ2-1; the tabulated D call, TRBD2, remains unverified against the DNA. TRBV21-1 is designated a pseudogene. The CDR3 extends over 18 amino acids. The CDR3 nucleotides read TGTGCCAGCAACCCCCCCCATTTCCCGGGAGGGCCGACCAATGAGCAGTTCTTC. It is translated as CASNPPHFPGGPTNEQFF.

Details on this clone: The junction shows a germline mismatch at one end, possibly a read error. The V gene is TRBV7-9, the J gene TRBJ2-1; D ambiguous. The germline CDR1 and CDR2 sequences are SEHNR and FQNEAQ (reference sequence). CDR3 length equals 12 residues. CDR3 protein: CSSSFNHNEQFF. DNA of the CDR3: TGTTCCAGCAGCTTCAATCACAATGAGCAGTTCTTC.

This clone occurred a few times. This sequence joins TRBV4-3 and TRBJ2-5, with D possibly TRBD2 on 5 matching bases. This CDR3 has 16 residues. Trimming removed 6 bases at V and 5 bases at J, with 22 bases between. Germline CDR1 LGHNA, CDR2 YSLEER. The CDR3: CASSLKSWGWEETQYF. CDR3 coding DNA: TGCGCCAGCAGTTTAAAAAGTTGGGGTTGGGAGGAGACCCAGTACTTC.

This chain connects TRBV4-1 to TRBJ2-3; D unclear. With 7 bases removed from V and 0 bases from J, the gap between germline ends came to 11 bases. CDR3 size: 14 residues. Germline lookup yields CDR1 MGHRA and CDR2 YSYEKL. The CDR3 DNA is TGCGCCAGCAAGGAGCAATCTAGCACAGATACGCAGTATTTT. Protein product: CASKEQSSTDTQYF.

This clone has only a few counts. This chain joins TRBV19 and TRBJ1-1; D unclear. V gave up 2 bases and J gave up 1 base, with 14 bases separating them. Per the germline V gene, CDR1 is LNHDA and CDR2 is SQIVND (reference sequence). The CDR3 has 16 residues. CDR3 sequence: CASSITLAGTNTEAFF. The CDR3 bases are TGTGCCAGTAGTATAACTCTTGCGGGAACGAACACTGAAGCTTTCTTT.

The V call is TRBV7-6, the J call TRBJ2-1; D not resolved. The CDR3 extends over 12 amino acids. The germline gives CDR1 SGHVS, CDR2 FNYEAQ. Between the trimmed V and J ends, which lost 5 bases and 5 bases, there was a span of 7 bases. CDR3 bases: TGTGCCAGCAGCCACACAGACAATGAGCAGTTCTTC. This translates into CASSHTDNEQFF.

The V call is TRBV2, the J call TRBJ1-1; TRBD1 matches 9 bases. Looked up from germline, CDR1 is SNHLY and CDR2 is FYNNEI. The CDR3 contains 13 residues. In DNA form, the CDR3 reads TGTGCTACTGGACAGGGGATGAACACTGAAGCTTTCTTT. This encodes CATGQGMNTEAFF.

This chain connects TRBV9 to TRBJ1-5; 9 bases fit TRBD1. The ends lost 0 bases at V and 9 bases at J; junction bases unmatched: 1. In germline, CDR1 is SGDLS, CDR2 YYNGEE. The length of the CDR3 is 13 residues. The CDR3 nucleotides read TGTGCCAGCAGCGTAGAGGGACAGGGGCCCCAGCATTTT. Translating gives CASSVEGQGPQHF.

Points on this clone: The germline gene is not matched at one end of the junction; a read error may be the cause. In DNA form, the CDR3 reads TGTTCCAGCAGCGCCCAGAGGAGGGGCACTGAAGCTTTCTTT. Encoded protein: CSSSAQRRGTEAFF. J is TRBJ1-1 and V is TRBV7-9; tentatively, D is TRBD1 (5 bases). Germline lookup yields CDR1 SEHNR and CDR2 FQNEAQ (reference sequence). This CDR3 has 14 amino acids.

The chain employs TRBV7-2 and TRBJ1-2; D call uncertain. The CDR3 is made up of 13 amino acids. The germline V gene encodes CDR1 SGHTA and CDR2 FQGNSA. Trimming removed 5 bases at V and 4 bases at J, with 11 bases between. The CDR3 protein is CASSPLGGYGYTF. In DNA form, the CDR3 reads TGTGCCAGCAGCCCCCTCGGAGGCTATGGCTACACCTTC. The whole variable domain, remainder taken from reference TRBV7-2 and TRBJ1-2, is GAGVSQSPSNKVTEKGKDVELRCDPISGHTALYWYRQSLGQGLEFLIYFQGNSAPDKSGLPSDRFSAERTGGSVSTLTIQRTQQEDSAVYLCASSPLGGYGYTFGSGTRLTVV.

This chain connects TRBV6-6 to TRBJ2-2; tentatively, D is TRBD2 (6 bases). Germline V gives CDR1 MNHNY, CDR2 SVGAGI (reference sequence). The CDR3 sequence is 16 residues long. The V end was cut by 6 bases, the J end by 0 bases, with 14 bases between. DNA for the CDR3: TGTGCCAGCAGCCGCGGGAAACAGACGAACACCGGGGAGCTGTTTTTT. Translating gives CASSRGKQTNTGELFF.

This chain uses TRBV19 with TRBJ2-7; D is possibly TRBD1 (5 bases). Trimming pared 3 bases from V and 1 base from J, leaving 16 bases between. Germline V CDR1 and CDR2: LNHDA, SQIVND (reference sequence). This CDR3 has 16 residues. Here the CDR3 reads CASSIGDDRASYEQYF. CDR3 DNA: TGTGCCAGTAGTATCGGAGACGACAGAGCTTCCTACGAGCAGTACTTC.